A selection of T cell receptor beta chains follows, all from one sample in a study of tumor-infiltrating lymphocytes in oesophageal squamous cell carcinoma. One entry per CDR3 protein results from TCRdb running MiXCR on the PCR reads. The sample yields about 12,000 distinct CDR3 sequences, roughly half seen once. The sequenced sample consisted of esophageal tumor tissue. Receptor source: a male donor with esophageal squamous cell carcinoma. Both conserved end residues are part of each CDR3. The D gene is left open where the match is weak. The size entry is marked missing in some rows and otherwise reads once, few, many or a size class.

j_call v_call d_call clone_size cdr3_nt cdr3_aa
TRBJ2-4 TRBV12-3/TRBV12-4 . . TGTGCCAGCAGTAGACCCGGTGGAGCGGCCAAAAACATTCAGTACTTC CASSRPGGAAKNIQYF
TRBJ2-7 TRBV11-2 . . TGTGCCAGCACCTACGGACCAAGGGGCTCCTACGAGCAGTACTTC CASTYGPRGSYEQYF
TRBJ2-5 TRBV6-6 . . TGTGCCAGCAGTGCCGGGGGAGGGGGCGAGACCCAGTACTTC CASSAGGGGETQYF
TRBJ2-6 TRBV6-2/TRBV6-3 . . TGTGCCAGCAGCGTAGGGACACCTGGGGCCAACGTCCTGACTTTC CASSVGTPGANVLTF
TRBJ2-6 TRBV19 . many TGTGCCAGTACAATCGCCTCTGGGGCCAACGTCCTGACTTTC CASTIASGANVLTF
TRBJ2-7 TRBV7-6 . large TGTGCCAGCAGCTTTGGGGGGATCTCCTACGAGCAGTACTTC CASSFGGISYEQYF
TRBJ2-1 TRBV20-1 . . TGCAGTGCTAACGGACAAAAGGCCTACGAGCAGTTCTTC CSANGQKAYEQFF
TRBJ1-2 TRBV5-6 . . TGTGCCAGCAGCTTGTTTAAAAATTCTAACTATGGCTACACCTTC CASSLFKNSNYGYTF
TRBJ2-3 TRBV12-3/TRBV12-4 . medium-sized TGTGCCAGCAGTTTAGGGCTCCCGGTCCCAGGGGATACGCAGTATTTT CASSLGLPVPGDTQYF
TRBJ2-1 TRBV7-9 . . TGTGCCAGCAGCCACTCGTTTAGTGGTTACAATGAGCAGTTCTTC CASSHSFSGYNEQFF
TRBJ2-3 TRBV6-6 . . TGTGCCAGCAGTTCCCAGGCGGGGGATACGCAGTATTTT CASSSQAGDTQYF
TRBJ2-1 TRBV7-8 TRBD2 . TGTGCCAGCAGCGTCCGACTAGCTAATGAGCAGTTCTTC CASSVRLANEQFF
TRBJ2-7 TRBV19 TRBD2 . TGTGCCAGTAGTGGCGTCGGGGGGGCCTACGAGCAGTACTTC CASSGVGGAYEQYF
TRBJ2-2 TRBV12-3/TRBV12-4 . medium-sized TGTGCCAGCAGTATAGGAACAGGAGAGCTGTTTTTT CASSIGTGELFF
TRBJ2-6 TRBV19 . . TGTGCCAGTAGTTACCAGGGAGGCTCTGGGGCCAACGTCCTGACTTTC CASSYQGGSGANVLTF
TRBJ2-1 TRBV5-8 . medium-sized TGTGCCAGCAGCTTGGTTTCTACGGCGGGTTACAATGAGCAGTTCTTC CASSLVSTAGYNEQFF
TRBJ2-7 TRBV27 TRBD1 . TGTGCCAGCAGTTCGGGACAGGAGGCCTACGAGCAGTACTTC CASSSGQEAYEQYF
TRBJ2-4 TRBV12-3/TRBV12-4 . once TGTGCCAGCAGTTTAATGGGGGGAAACATTCAGTACTTC CASSLMGGNIQYF
TRBJ2-7 TRBV7-2 TRBD1 few TGTGCCAGCAGCCCGACAGGGGTCTCCGAGCAGTACTTC CASSPTGVSEQYF
TRBJ1-2 TRBV6-5 TRBD1 many TGTGCCAGCAGTTACCACGCCCGACAGGGGAACTATGGCTACACCTTC CASSYHARQGNYGYTF
TRBJ2-5 TRBV5-1 . few TGCGCCAGCAGCTTGGACAGGGCGGATAATTCACCCCTCCACTTC CASSLDRADNSPLHF
TRBJ2-1 TRBV6-2/TRBV6-3 . . TGTGCCAGCAGTTACACTGGGCGCAGGGCGCGCTACAATGAGCAGTTCTTC CASSYTGRRARYNEQFF
TRBJ2-1 TRBV7-9 TRBD2 . TGTGCCAGCAGCGTGGGACTAGTTAATGAGCAGTTCTTC CASSVGLVNEQFF